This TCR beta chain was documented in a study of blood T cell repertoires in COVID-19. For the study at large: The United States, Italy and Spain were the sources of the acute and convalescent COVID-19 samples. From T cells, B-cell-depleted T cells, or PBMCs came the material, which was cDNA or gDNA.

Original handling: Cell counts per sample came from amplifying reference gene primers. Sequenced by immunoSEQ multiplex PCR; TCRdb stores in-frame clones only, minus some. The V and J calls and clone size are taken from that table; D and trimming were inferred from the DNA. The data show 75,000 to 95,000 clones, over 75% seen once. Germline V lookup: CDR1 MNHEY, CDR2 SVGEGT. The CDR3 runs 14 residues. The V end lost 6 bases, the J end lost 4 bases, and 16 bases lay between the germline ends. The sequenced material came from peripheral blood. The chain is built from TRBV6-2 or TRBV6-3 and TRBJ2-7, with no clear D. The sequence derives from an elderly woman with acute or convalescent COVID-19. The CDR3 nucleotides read TGTGCCAGCAGCCAGCCGAGCTCCTTGTACGAGCAGTACTTC. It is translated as CASSQPSSLYEQYF.